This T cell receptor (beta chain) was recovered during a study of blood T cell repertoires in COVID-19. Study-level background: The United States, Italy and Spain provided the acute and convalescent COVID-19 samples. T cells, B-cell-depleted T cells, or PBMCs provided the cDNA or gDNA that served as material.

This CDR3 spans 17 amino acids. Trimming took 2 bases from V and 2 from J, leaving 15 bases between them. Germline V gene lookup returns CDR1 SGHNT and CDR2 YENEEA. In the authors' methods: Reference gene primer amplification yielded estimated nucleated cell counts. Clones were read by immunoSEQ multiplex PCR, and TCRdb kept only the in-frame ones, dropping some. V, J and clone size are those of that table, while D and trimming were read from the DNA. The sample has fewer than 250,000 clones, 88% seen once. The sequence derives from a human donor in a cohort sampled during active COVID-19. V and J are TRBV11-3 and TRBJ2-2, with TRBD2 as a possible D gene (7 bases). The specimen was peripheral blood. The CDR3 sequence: CASSLTSGGVNTGELFF. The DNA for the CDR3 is TGTGCCAGCAGCTTAACCTCGGGGGGCGTAAACACCGGGGAGCTGTTTTTT.